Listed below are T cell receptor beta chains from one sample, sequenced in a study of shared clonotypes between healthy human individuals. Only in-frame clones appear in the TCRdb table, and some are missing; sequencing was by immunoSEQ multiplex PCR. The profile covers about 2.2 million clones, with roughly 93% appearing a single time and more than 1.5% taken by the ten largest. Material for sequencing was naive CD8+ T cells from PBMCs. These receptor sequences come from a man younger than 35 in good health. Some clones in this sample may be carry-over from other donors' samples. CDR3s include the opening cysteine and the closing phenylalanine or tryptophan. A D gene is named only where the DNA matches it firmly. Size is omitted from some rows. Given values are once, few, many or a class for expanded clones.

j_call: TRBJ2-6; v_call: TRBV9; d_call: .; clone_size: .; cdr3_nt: TGTGCCAGCAGCGTAGCCCCGGACCGAGCATTCCCTGGGGCCAACGTCCTGACTTTC; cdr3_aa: CASSVAPDRAFPGANVLTF
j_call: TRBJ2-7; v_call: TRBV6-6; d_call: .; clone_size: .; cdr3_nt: TGTGCCAGCAGCCAACCGGCGACAGTTACCTACGAGCAGTACTTC; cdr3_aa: CASSQPATVTYEQYF
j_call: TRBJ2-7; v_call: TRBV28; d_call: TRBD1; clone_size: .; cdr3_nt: TGTGCCAGCAGACCGGGACAGTTCTACGAGCAGTACTTC; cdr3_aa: CASRPGQFYEQYF
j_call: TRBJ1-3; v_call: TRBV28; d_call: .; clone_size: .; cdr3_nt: TGTGCCAGCAGTTTAGTTGGGACTGGAAACACCATATATTTT; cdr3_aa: CASSLVGTGNTIYF
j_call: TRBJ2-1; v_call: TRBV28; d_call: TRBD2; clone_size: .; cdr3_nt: TGTGCCAGCAGTTCTTGGACTAGCGGGAGGCTCTACAATGAGCAGTTCTTC; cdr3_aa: CASSSWTSGRLYNEQFF
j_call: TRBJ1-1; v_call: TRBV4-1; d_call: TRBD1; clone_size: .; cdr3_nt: TGCGCCAGCACCTTACAGGGGGATTCCGTCATGAACACTGAAGCTTTCTTT; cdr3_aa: CASTLQGDSVMNTEAFF
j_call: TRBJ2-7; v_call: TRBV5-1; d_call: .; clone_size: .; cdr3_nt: TGCGCCAGCAGCTCGTCCGTTGACTGGGACGCCGAGCAGTACTTC; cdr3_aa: CASSSSVDWDAEQYF
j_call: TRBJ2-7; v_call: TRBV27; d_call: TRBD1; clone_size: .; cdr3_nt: TGTGCCAGCAGTTTACTAGGGACAGGGGGTTCCTACGAGCAGTACTTC; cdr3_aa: CASSLLGTGGSYEQYF
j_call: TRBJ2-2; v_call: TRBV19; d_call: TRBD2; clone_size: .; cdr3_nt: TGTGCCAGTAGCAGATCCGGGACTAGCGGCCCCATTCGCACCGGGGAGCTGTTTTTT; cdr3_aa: CASSRSGTSGPIRTGELFF
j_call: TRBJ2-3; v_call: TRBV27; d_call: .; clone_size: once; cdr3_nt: TGTGCCAGCAGTTTAGGTTCGAAAGATACGCAGTATTTT; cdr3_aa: CASSLGSKDTQYF
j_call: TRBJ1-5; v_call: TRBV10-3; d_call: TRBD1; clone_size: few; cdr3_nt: TGTGCCATCAGCGAGACAGGGGGAAATCAGCCCCAGCATTTT; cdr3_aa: CAISETGGNQPQHF
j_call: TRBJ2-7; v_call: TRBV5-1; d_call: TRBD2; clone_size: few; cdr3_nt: TGCGCCAGCAGCCCTCGGACTAGCGGTATTTCCTACGAGCAGTACTTC; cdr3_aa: CASSPRTSGISYEQYF
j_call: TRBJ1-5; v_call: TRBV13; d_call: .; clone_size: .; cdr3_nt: TGTGCCAGCAGCCGCCGTCGAGATAGCAATCAGCCCCAGCATTTT; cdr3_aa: CASSRRRDSNQPQHF
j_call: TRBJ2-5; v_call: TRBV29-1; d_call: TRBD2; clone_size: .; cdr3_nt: TGCAGCGTTCCCGGGACTAGCGGGAGATGGCAAGAGACCCAGTACTTC; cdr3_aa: CSVPGTSGRWQETQYF
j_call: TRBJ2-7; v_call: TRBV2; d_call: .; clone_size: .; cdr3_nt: TGTGCCAGCAGTGAAGAGTTAGGAACCCCAAGTAACTACGAGCAGTACTTC; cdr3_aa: CASSEELGTPSNYEQYF
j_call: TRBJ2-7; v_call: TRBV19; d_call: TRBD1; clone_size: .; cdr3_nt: TGTGCCAGTGGGGACAGGGCGTACGAGCAGTACTTC; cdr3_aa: CASGDRAYEQYF
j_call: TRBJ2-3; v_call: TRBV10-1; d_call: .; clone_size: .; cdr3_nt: TGCGCCAGCAGTGACCGAGGGGTACCTAGCACAGATACGCAGTATTTT; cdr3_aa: CASSDRGVPSTDTQYF
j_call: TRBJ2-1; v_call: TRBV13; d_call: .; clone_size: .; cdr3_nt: TGTGCCAGCAGTTCCGCCGGGGCCCCCTACAATGAGCAGTTCTTC; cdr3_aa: CASSSAGAPYNEQFF
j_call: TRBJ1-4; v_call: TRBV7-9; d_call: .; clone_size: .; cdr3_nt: TGTGCCAGCAGCTTTTATCAGGGTGCAACTAATGAAAAACTGTTTTTT; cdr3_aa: CASSFYQGATNEKLFF
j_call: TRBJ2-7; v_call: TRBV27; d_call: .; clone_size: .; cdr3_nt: TGTGCCAGCAGTTGGGGCCGCTCCTACGAGCAGTACTTC; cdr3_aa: CASSWGRSYEQYF
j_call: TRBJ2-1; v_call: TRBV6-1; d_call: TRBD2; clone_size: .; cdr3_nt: TGTGCCAGCAGTGAAGCTAGCGGGTACAATGAGCAGTTCTTC; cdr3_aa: CASSEASGYNEQFF
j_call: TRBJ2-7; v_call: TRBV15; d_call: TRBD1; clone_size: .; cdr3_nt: TGTGCCACCAGCAGAGATTTTGTGTTGCAGGGGGACAACGAGCAGTACTTC; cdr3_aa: CATSRDFVLQGDNEQYF
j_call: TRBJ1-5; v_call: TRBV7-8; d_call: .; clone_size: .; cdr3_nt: TGTGCCAGCAGCTTAGTTCGAGCAGGGGCCCAGCCCCAGCATTTT; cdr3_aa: CASSLVRAGAQPQHF
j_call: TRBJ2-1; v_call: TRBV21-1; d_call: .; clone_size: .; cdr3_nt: TGTGCCAGCAACCCCAGGACGGATGAGCAGTTCTTC; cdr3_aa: CASNPRTDEQFF
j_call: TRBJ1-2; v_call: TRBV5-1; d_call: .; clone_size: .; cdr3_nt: TGCGCCAGCAAATTGGACACGGATACCAACTATGGCTACACCTTC; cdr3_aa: CASKLDTDTNYGYTF
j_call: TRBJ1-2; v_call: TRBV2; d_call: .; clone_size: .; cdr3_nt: TGTGCCAGCAGCCCCGGACAGACAAGAAACTATGGCTACACCTTC; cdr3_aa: CASSPGQTRNYGYTF
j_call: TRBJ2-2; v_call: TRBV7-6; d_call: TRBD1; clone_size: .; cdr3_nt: TGTGCCAGCAGCTTAATGACAGGGGACACCGGGGAGCTGTTTTTT; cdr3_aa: CASSLMTGDTGELFF
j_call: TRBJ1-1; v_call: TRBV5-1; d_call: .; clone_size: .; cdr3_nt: TGCGCCAGCAGCTTGGATGGGTTCCCTGAAGCTTTCTTT; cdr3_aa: CASSLDGFPEAFF
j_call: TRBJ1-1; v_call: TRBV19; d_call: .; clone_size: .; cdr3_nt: TGTGCCAGTAGTATCCCGAGCACCGGGGACACTGAAGCTTTCTTT; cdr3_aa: CASSIPSTGDTEAFF
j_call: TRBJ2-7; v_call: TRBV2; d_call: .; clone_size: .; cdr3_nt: TGTGCCAGCAGTGGCCTAGCCGGATCCTACGAGCAGTACTTC; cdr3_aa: CASSGLAGSYEQYF
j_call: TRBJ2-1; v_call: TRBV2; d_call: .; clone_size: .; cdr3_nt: TGTGCCAGCATGGAGACTCTCTCCTACAATGAGCAGTTCTTC; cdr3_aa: CASMETLSYNEQFF
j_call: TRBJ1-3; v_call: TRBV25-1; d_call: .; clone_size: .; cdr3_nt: TGTGCCAGCAGTGAACCGGAATTCTCTGGAAACACCATATATTTT; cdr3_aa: CASSEPEFSGNTIYF
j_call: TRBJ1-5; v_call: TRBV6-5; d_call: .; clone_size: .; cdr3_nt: TGTGCCAGCAGTTACTCGGGAGGTAACCAGCCCCAGCATTTT; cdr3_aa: CASSYSGGNQPQHF
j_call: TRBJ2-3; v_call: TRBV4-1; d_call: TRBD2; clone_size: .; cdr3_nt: TGCGCCAGCAGCCCTCTGGGACTAGCGGGAGGGCCTAATTCAGATACGCAGTATTTT; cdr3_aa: CASSPLGLAGGPNSDTQYF
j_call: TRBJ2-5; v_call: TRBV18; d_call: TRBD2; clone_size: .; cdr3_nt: TGTGCCAGCTCACCGACTAGCGGAGAGACCCAGTACTTC; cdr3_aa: CASSPTSGETQYF
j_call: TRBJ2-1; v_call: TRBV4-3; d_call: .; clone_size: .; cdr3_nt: TGCGCCAGCAGCCAAGTTCGGGGTCATGAGCAGTTCTTC; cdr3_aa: CASSQVRGHEQFF
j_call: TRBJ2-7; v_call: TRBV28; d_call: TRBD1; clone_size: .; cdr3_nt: TGTGCCAGCAGCCGGACAGGGGGATACGAGCAGTACTTC; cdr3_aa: CASSRTGGYEQYF
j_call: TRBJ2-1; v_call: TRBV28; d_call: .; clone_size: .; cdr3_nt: TGTGCCAGCAGTTCCCAGGAGGGTGGGGTAGCAGGGGTAGTGTTCTTC; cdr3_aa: CASSSQEGGVAGVVFF
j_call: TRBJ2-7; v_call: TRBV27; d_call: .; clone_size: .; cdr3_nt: TGTGCCAGCAGTTTTTCAGGGGGGAACTACGAGCAGTACTTC; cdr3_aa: CASSFSGGNYEQYF
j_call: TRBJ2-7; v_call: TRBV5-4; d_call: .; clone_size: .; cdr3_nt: TGTGCCAGCAGCTTGGGTAGGGCATGGAGTGACGAGCAGTACTTC; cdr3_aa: CASSLGRAWSDEQYF
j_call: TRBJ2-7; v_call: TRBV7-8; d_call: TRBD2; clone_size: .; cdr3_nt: TGTGCCAGCAGCTCACGGGGGGAGTCGGTGGAGCAGTACTTC; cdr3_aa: CASSSRGESVEQYF
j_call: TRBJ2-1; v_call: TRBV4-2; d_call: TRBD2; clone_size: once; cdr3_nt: TGTGCCAGCAGCCGGGTTACTAGCGGTGAGCAGTTCTTC; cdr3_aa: CASSRVTSGEQFF
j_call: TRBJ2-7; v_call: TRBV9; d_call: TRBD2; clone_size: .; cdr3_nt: TGTGCCAGCAGCGAGGGACTAGCAAGGGACGAGCAGTACTTC; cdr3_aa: CASSEGLARDEQYF
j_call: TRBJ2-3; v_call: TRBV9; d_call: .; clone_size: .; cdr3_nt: TGTGCCAGCAGCGAGAGGGGGATACTAGCCGATACGCAGTATTTT; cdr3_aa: CASSERGILADTQYF
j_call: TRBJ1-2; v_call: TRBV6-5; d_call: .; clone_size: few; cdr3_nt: TGTGCCAGCAGTTACTCGACAACGGATGGCTACACCTTC; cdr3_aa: CASSYSTTDGYTF
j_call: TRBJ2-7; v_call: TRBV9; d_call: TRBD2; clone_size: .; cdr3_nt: TGTGCCAGCAGCGTAGTGGCGGGAGGGCTATACGAGCAGTACTTC; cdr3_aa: CASSVVAGGLYEQYF
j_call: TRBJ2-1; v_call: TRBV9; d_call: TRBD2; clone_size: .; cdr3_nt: TGTGCCAGCAGCGTAGGGGAGGGACTTCGCTACAATGAGCAGTTCTTC; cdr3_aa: CASSVGEGLRYNEQFF
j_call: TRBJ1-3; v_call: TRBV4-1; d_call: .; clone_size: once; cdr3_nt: TGCGCCAGCAGCCAAGTATCGGGAAACACCATATATTTT; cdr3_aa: CASSQVSGNTIYF
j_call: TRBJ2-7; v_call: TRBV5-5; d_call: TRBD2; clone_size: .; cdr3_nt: TGTGCCAGCAGCTTGGCATTAGCGGGAGGGCTTTATGGCTACGAGCAGTACTTC; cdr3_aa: CASSLALAGGLYGYEQYF
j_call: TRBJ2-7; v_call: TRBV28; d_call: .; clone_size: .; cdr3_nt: TGTGCCAGCAGTTTACTGAGGACCTACGAGCAGTACTTC; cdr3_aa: CASSLLRTYEQYF
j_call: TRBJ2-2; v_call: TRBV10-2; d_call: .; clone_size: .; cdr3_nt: TGCGCCAGCAGTGAGTTAGGCGGACGGAACACCGGGGAGCTGTTTTTT; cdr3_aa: CASSELGGRNTGELFF
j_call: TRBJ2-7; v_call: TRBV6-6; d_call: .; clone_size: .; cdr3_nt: TGTGCCAGCAGTACCAGACAGATCTACGAGCAGTACTTC; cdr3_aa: CASSTRQIYEQYF
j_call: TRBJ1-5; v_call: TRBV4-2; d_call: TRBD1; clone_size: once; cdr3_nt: TGTGCCAGCAGCCAAGATCGTTGGGGAGTAGGGGGCCAAAATCAGCCCCAGCATTTT; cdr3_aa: CASSQDRWGVGGQNQPQHF
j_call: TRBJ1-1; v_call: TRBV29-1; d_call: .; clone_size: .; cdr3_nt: TGCAGCGCGGACCTGGGGGGAAGCACTGAAGCTTTCTTT; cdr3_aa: CSADLGGSTEAFF
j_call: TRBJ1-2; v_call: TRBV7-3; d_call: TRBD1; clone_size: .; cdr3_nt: TGTGCCAGCAGCTTCGGGACAGGGAGGCTGGGCTATGGCTACACCTTC; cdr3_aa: CASSFGTGRLGYGYTF
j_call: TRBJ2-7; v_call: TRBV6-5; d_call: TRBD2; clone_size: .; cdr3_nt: TGTGCCAGCAGTTATTTTACCAGCGGGGACTCCTACGAGCAGTACTTC; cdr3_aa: CASSYFTSGDSYEQYF
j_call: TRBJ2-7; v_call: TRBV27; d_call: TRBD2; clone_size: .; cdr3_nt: TGTGCCAGCAGTTTAAGACTAGCGGGTTACGAGCAGTACTTC; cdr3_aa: CASSLRLAGYEQYF
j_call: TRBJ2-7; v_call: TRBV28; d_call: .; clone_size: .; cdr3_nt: TGTGCCAGCAGTACCTCACTCCCGGTGGTGGACGAGCAGTACTTC; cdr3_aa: CASSTSLPVVDEQYF
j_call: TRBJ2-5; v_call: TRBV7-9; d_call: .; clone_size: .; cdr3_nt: TGTGCCAGCAGCTTAGCGCTCTCGGGCGAGACCCAGTACTTC; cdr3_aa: CASSLALSGETQYF